Each of the 16 T cell receptor beta chains below was sequenced from the same sample in a study of identical twins. Each CDR3 protein gets one entry after TCRdb re-called the 5' RACE reads with MiXCR. Here the sample spans under 350,000 distinct CDR3 sequences, more than 8% being singletons. This sample was shared with a second study, whose subject was yellow fever vaccine responses in identical twins.

The source material was CD8+ T cells sorted from blood. Every receptor here comes from a woman between 18 and 30 years old in good health.

The V and J genes are TRBV6-4 and TRBJ2-1; 9 bases align to TRBD2. With 3 bases clipped from V and 6 bases from J, the junction kept 6 bases outside the gene matches. The CDR3 has 15 residues. The germline CDR1 and CDR2 sequences are MRHNA and SNTAGT. CDR3 DNA sequence: TGTGCCAGCAGTGAGGGGCGGGAGGGCTCCAATGAGCAGTTCTTC. This encodes CASSEGREGSNEQFF.

The V call is TRBV20-1, the J call TRBJ2-5; D possibly corresponds to TRBD2 (6 bases). V was trimmed by 2 bases and J by 4 bases, leaving 14 bases between them. CDR1 DFQATT and CDR2 SNEGSKA come from the germline V gene (reference sequence). This CDR3 contains 14 residues. This chain's CDR3 is CSARFPSERETQYF. Here the CDR3 DNA reads TGCAGTGCTAGATTCCCTAGCGAGAGAGAGACCCAGTACTTC.

This clonotype was detected ten times or more. The chain uses TRBV10-3 and TRBJ1-2, with D maybe TRBD1 (6 bases). This CDR3 region has 15 residues. Germline CDR1 is ENHRY and CDR2 is SYGVKD. V lost 8 bases to trimming and J lost 5 bases, with 21 bases between them. The CDR3 is CAIYESQGGSYGYTF. The CDR3 DNA is TGTGCCATCTACGAGTCACAGGGTGGAAGTTATGGCTACACCTTC.

This clonotype was seen ten or more times. The chain uses TRBV9 and TRBJ2-3; D possibly corresponds to TRBD2 (5 bases). Trimming removed 0 bases from V and 2 bases from J, with 10 bases in between. The germline gives CDR1 SGDLS, CDR2 YYNGEE. The CDR3 sequence is 15 residues long. CDR3 region: CASSVAGSPTDTQYF. CDR3 coding DNA: TGTGCCAGCAGCGTAGCGGGAAGCCCCACAGATACGCAGTATTTT.

The chain is built from TRBV2 and TRBJ2-3; D is uncertain. This CDR3 is 16 amino acids long. V was trimmed by 0 bases and J by 0 bases, leaving 10 bases between them. The germline V gene encodes CDR1 SNHLY and CDR2 FYNNEI. The CDR3 here is CASSEARATSTDTQYF. In DNA form, the CDR3 reads TGTGCCAGCAGTGAAGCGCGAGCTACTAGCACAGATACGCAGTATTTT.

The chain joins TRBV3-1 to TRBJ2-1, with TRBD2 matching 7 bases. This CDR3 has 15 amino acids. Germline V gene data show CDR1 as LGHDT and CDR2 as YNNKEL (reference sequence). J gave up 4 bases and V 4 bases, and 7 bases lay outside the gene matches. The CDR3 DNA reads TGTGCCAGCAGCCCCCCTGCGGGAGAGTACAATGAGCAGTTCTTC. Its protein is CASSPPAGEYNEQFF.

This clonotype was counted at least ten times. CDR3 sequence (DNA): TGTGCCAGCTCACCACCGGGTAGCGGGGGCCACACAGATACGCAGTATTTT. Amino acids: CASSPPGSGGHTDTQYF. The J gene is TRBJ2-3, the V gene TRBV18; the match to TRBD2 covers 9 bases. V lost 0 bases to trimming and J lost 2 bases; unmatched junction nucleotides: 6. From germline, CDR1 is KGHSH and CDR2 LQKENI. This CDR3 spans 17 amino acids.

In this sample, this clonotype turned up many times. This rearrangement joins TRBV28 to TRBJ2-5; TRBD1 is a possible D gene (6 bases). The V end was cut by 8 bases, the J end by 6 bases, with 10 bases between. The CDR3 runs 11 residues. CDR1 and CDR2 from the germline V gene are MDHEN and SYDVKM. In DNA, the CDR3 is TGTGCCAGCCAGGGGAGCCAGACCCAGTACTTC. Amino acids: CASQGSQTQYF.

There are many counts of this clonotype. One end of the junction varies from germline; a read error may be responsible. This chain links TRBV7-7 with TRBJ2-1; a possible D gene is TRBD2 (6 bases). The germline gives CDR1 SSHAT, CDR2 FNYEAQ (reference sequence). This CDR3 contains 14 residues. The CDR3 loop reads CASSLGGGINEQFF. CDR3 nucleotide sequence: TGTGCTAGCAGCTTAGGAGGCGGGATCAATGAGCAGTTCTTC.

This clonotype was recorded a few times. The chain links TRBV29-1 to TRBJ2-2; D is unclear. The germline gives CDR1 SQVTM, CDR2 ANQGSEA. V lost 2 bases and J lost 0, with 10 bases in between. This CDR3 has 15 residues. DNA of the CDR3: TGCAGCGTTGAACCGCGCGACACGAACACCGGGGAGCTGTTTTTT. Its translation is CSVEPRDTNTGELFF.

This CDR3 is CASSLLSWDEQFF. Written as DNA, the CDR3 is TGTGCCAGCAGCTTACTAAGTTGGGATGAGCAGTTCTTC. V usage is TRBV7-9 and J usage is TRBJ2-1; D remains unclear. Trimming removed 2 bases at V and 8 bases at J, with 10 bases between. CDR3 length: 13 residues. Germline V gives CDR1 SEHNR, CDR2 FQNEAQ (reference sequence).

This clonotype has just a few counts. V gene TRBV29-1 combines with J gene TRBJ2-7, with TRBD2 matching over 10 bases. Germline loops: CDR1 SQVTM, CDR2 ANQGSEA. Losses at the gene ends were 7 bases for V and 3 bases for J; bases not matched to a gene: 9. The CDR3 contains 14 residues. The CDR3 sequence: CSASGSITLYEQYF. CDR3 DNA: TGCAGCGCTAGCGGGAGTATAACCCTCTACGAGCAGTACTTC.

This clonotype came up many times. The V gene is TRBV7-8, the J gene TRBJ2-3; TRBD2 agrees at 15 bases. Germline V gene sequence: CDR1 SGHVS, CDR2 FQNEAQ. V lost 5 bases and J lost 6; bases outside the gene matches: 6. The CDR3 is made up of 16 amino acids. In nucleotides, the CDR3 is TGTGCCAGCAGCGATGGGACTAGCGGGAGGTTGGATACGCAGTATTTT. Translated, it gives CASSDGTSGRLDTQYF.

This chain uses TRBV29-1 with TRBJ2-7; 7 bases are shared with TRBD1. The trim removed 6 bases at V and 3 bases at J, leaving 14 bases unmatched. Germline CDR1 SQVTM, CDR2 ANQGSEA. The CDR3 covers 15 residues. CDR3 sequence (DNA): TGCAGCGTGTTAGGGGGCGGCAGTAGCTTCTACGAGCAGTACTTC. The encoded protein is CSVLGGGSSFYEQYF.

This clonotype has only a few counts. The chain has TRBV20-1 and TRBJ2-3; TRBD2 matches at 7 bases. Trimming cost V 4 bases and J 5 bases; bases outside gene matches: 9. The germline gives CDR1 DFQATT, CDR2 SNEGSKA (reference sequence). CDR3 size: 14 residues. This CDR3 reads CSAITGLDLDTQYF. In DNA form, the CDR3 reads TGCAGTGCTATTACAGGACTAGATCTAGATACGCAGTATTTT.

A few counts support this clonotype. This chain joins TRBV20-1 and TRBJ2-7, with 8 bases aligning to TRBD2. The CDR3 consists of 16 residues. CDR1 is DFQATT and CDR2 is SNEGSKA in the germline V gene (reference sequence). Trimming at V came to 5 bases and at J to 0 bases, leaving 12 bases not matched to a gene. CDR3 bases: TGCAGTGCTCCCGGGGGGGCAGGGCCTATCTCCTACGAGCAGTACTTC. Translation gives CSAPGGAGPISYEQYF.